This record looks at one T cell receptor beta chain sequence and its context. Its matching antigen is unknown. As for treatment: oral pan-JAK inhibitor, 5-10 mg twice daily. This record belongs to a study of CD8+ T cells in alopecia areata. As the sequencing template, cDNA was produced by extracting RNA and reverse transcribing it. Clones were read by immunoSEQ multiplex PCR, and TCRdb kept only the in-frame ones, dropping some. The sample carries about 200,000 clones, 50% to 60% recorded once. Germline loops: CDR1 SNHLY, CDR2 FYNNEI. Between the trimmed V and J ends, which lost 2 bases and 7 bases, there was a span of 8 bases. This CDR3 contains 12 residues. Findings of the study overall: Across lesional scalp, and particularly alopecia totalis/universalis, clonality surpassed that of normal scalp. A large proportion of expanded lesional clones were detected persisting in scalp and blood during tofacitinib.

This specimen was CD4+ T cells sorted from blood, taken at week 4, from a patient treated with tofacitinib. This receptor was obtained from a human donor with alopecia areata. The chain recombines TRBV2 with TRBJ1-2; possibly TRBD1 for D (6 bases). CDR3 loop: CASSERTAGYTF. The CDR3 nucleotides are TGTGCCAGCAGTGAAAGGACAGCTGGCTACACCTTC.